This T cell receptor (beta chain) was identified in a study of metastatic and nonmetastatic thyroid tumors. TCRdb redid the clone calls on the PCR reads using MiXCR. The sample gives about 30,000 clones, about 4% of which show up once; 21% is in the top ten. Each patient came to thyroid surgery without any prior treatment (of any kind). Unmatched junction bases numbered 5, after V lost 5 bases and J lost 2 bases. Looked up from germline, CDR1 is GTSNPN and CDR2 is SVGIG (reference sequence). The CDR3 has 13 residues. The clonotype comes from a female donor with papillary thyroid cancer or a benign thyroid nodule (not recorded which). Some clones in this sample may be carry-over from other donors' samples. The sequenced sample consisted of blood. J is TRBJ1-2 and V is TRBV30; 7 bases are shared with TRBD1. CDR3 nucleotide sequence: TGTGCCTGGGCCGGGACAGTAAACTATGGCTACACCTTC. This translates into CAWAGTVNYGYTF.